Listed below are T cell receptor beta chains from one sample, sequenced in a study of technical replicates of blood from a handful of donors. Repertoires were generated with immunoSEQ multiplex PCR, while TCRdb's copy carries only in-frame clones and drops some. The data hold approximately 65,000 clones, with roughly 86% observed a single time. The sequenced sample consisted of PBMCs. The source is a human donor in good health. Some clones in this sample may be carry-over from other donors' samples. Both conserved end residues are trimmed from each CDR3. Not every row has a clone size; where given, it reads once, few, many or a size class.

CDR3	J	size	V
ASSSDRGTEAF	TRBJ1-1	.	TRBV5-5
ATSRGWGDSNGYT	TRBJ1-2	.	TRBV15
ASSLSNSNEQF	TRBJ2-1	.	TRBV7-3
ASSRQGLGANVLT	TRBJ2-6	.	TRBV5-6
ASSLRTSGRAFQDTQY	TRBJ2-3	.	TRBV18
ASSSGAASTDTQY	TRBJ2-3	.	TRBV7-9
ASSRRAISGNTIY	TRBJ1-3	.	TRBV28
ASSLDRRAEAF	TRBJ1-1	once	TRBV5-4
AWSGQHNEQF	TRBJ2-1	medium-sized	TRBV30
AISEGGQGGTEAF	TRBJ1-1	.	TRBV10-3
ASSWGGGSRTEAF	TRBJ1-1	.	TRBV27
ASSLGRGMYNEQF	TRBJ2-1	once	TRBV7-9
ASSGGGATDTQY	TRBJ2-3	few	TRBV6-1
AIGADRSRNQPQH	TRBJ1-5	few	TRBV10-3
ASSILQGSGGAGEQF	TRBJ2-1	.	TRBV19
AIRGTGPSSYEQY	TRBJ2-7	.	TRBV10-3
ASSLGPLAGAVPYEQY	TRBJ2-7	.	TRBV7-7
ASRPGSRNEQF	TRBJ2-1	.	TRBV7-2
ASSPWGGAGGQETQY	TRBJ2-5	.	TRBV9
ASSLDGTGGEKLF	TRBJ1-4	.	TRBV5-4
ASSVFGTSGNRGIEQF	TRBJ2-1	once	TRBV2
ASSLNQGQGARAGGYT	TRBJ1-2	.	TRBV11-2
ASRVSGRAFYEQY	TRBJ2-7	.	TRBV2
ASSSPGTGDGYT	TRBJ1-2	once	TRBV6-6
ASSVAGGGNQETQY	TRBJ2-5	.	TRBV9
ASSVTGGGEAF	TRBJ1-1	.	TRBV9
ATSRGQGRDEQY	TRBJ2-7	.	TRBV15
ASSYPGTYEQY	TRBJ2-7	.	TRBV6-5
ASSQIWGQNQPQH	TRBJ1-5	once	TRBV4-2
ASNGAGNYEQY	TRBJ2-7	few	TRBV2
ASSPGQTYEQY	TRBJ2-7	.	TRBV7-3
ASSSPSGSSYEQY	TRBJ2-7	.	TRBV6-6
ASRTGIQETQY	TRBJ2-5	.	TRBV10-2
ASSHLTGGAGYEQY	TRBJ2-7	.	TRBV4-1
ASSVGQGAGNTIY	TRBJ1-3	.	TRBV18
ASSGTGALFGNTEAF	TRBJ1-1	.	TRBV5-4
ASSLYPPDRVNYGYT	TRBJ1-2	.	TRBV27
ASSQGTRSVEQF	TRBJ2-1	.	TRBV4-1
ASSLSGSGYEQY	TRBJ2-7	once	TRBV7-8
ASSLIAGANTGELF	TRBJ2-2	.	TRBV5-1
ASSYYPGGNNEQF	TRBJ2-1	.	TRBV6-5
ASSERLRGGETQY	TRBJ2-5	.	TRBV6-1
ASSPRTGGWGYT	TRBJ1-2	.	TRBV4-3
ASSFRAGPHEQY	TRBJ2-7	.	TRBV7-9
ASSPDRESQPQH	TRBJ1-5	.	TRBV7-9
ATSRRTSGSTDTQY	TRBJ2-3	.	TRBV15
ATGGASGSTNEQF	TRBJ2-1	.	TRBV10-3
ASSTQGEPNTEAF	TRBJ1-1	.	TRBV19
AASGRAFTGELF	TRBJ2-2	medium-sized	TRBV2
ASSVRGEGRLYGYT	TRBJ1-2	.	TRBV6-1
ATRAGTGGTDTQY	TRBJ2-3	.	TRBV5-1
ASSQEILAAPGTQY	TRBJ2-3	.	TRBV4-2
ASSKGGQGAVSNEKLF	TRBJ1-4	.	TRBV4-2
ASSPGLDYEQY	TRBJ2-7	.	TRBV18